The rows below give T cell receptor beta chains drawn from one sample of a study of metastatic and nonmetastatic thyroid tumors. TCRdb re-analyzed the PCR reads through MiXCR. Found here are approximately 21,000 clones, around 30% of them singletons; the top ten hold about 5.5%. The sample comprised tumor tissue. Receptors were obtained from a female donor with papillary thyroid cancer or a benign thyroid nodule (not recorded which). Some clones in this sample may be carry-over from other donors' samples. The CDR3 runs from the conserved cysteine through the conserved F or W. Fields, in order: V gene, J gene, CDR3 protein.

v_call: TRBV6-1; j_call: TRBJ2-5; cdr3_aa: CASRTLQGENPGETQYF
v_call: TRBV6-1; j_call: TRBJ2-5; cdr3_aa: CASSEAWGWGETQYF
v_call: TRBV2; j_call: TRBJ2-3; cdr3_aa: CASSHPDRNTQYF
v_call: TRBV7-9; j_call: TRBJ2-7; cdr3_aa: CASSPQDEQYF
v_call: TRBV3-1; j_call: TRBJ2-5; cdr3_aa: CASSQVLPGGGETQYF
v_call: TRBV15; j_call: TRBJ2-2; cdr3_aa: CATSRDLVAGELFF
v_call: TRBV5-6; j_call: TRBJ2-3; cdr3_aa: CASSSQGVLLDTQYF
v_call: TRBV7-2; j_call: TRBJ2-2; cdr3_aa: CASSQTGTGIYGGELFF
v_call: TRBV6-2/TRBV6-3; j_call: TRBJ2-1; cdr3_aa: CASSYSASGGGEQFF
v_call: TRBV20-1; j_call: TRBJ2-1; cdr3_aa: CSAIGARRNYNEQFF
v_call: TRBV7-9; j_call: TRBJ2-1; cdr3_aa: CASSLVFNEQFF
v_call: TRBV4-2; j_call: TRBJ2-1; cdr3_aa: CASSQDKAGSVNDQFF
v_call: TRBV20-1; j_call: TRBJ2-1; cdr3_aa: CSVSSGVAYNEQFF
v_call: TRBV3-1; j_call: TRBJ1-6; cdr3_aa: CASSQDGYSPLHF
v_call: TRBV2; j_call: TRBJ1-5; cdr3_aa: CASGVRYINQPQHF
v_call: TRBV6-1; j_call: TRBJ2-7; cdr3_aa: CASGASSYERYF
v_call: TRBV29-1; j_call: TRBJ2-3; cdr3_aa: CSVEVPILADTQYF
v_call: TRBV15; j_call: TRBJ1-2; cdr3_aa: CATSREGEAAYGYTF
v_call: TRBV20-1; j_call: TRBJ1-1; cdr3_aa: CSARGTGGALTEAFF
v_call: TRBV27; j_call: TRBJ2-2; cdr3_aa: CANSPPGGHGELFF
v_call: TRBV7-2; j_call: TRBJ2-3; cdr3_aa: CASSLGLEGGDKQYF
v_call: TRBV18; j_call: TRBJ1-1; cdr3_aa: CASPPSVKGSNTEAFF
v_call: TRBV28; j_call: TRBJ2-7; cdr3_aa: CASSSSYEQYF
v_call: TRBV7-2; j_call: TRBJ2-7; cdr3_aa: CASSQDRGRREYF
v_call: TRBV2; j_call: TRBJ2-5; cdr3_aa: CASEPSLGGEGETQYF
v_call: TRBV6-5; j_call: TRBJ2-7; cdr3_aa: CASSPHLTPGPGGHEQYF
v_call: TRBV5-1; j_call: TRBJ2-1; cdr3_aa: CASSSGQVGPYNEQFF
v_call: TRBV12-3/TRBV12-4; j_call: TRBJ2-3; cdr3_aa: CASSPGHSTDTQYF
v_call: TRBV15; j_call: TRBJ1-6; cdr3_aa: CATSRGGQGAYNSPLHF
v_call: TRBV6-2/TRBV6-3; j_call: TRBJ1-1; cdr3_aa: CASSYAWSTEAFF
v_call: TRBV7-6; j_call: TRBJ2-7; cdr3_aa: CASSSSGYEQYF
v_call: TRBV6-2/TRBV6-3; j_call: TRBJ2-4; cdr3_aa: CASSNPTGPLAKNIQYF
v_call: TRBV5-4; j_call: TRBJ2-7; cdr3_aa: CASSSPTSSYEQYF